This T cell receptor (beta chain) is from a study of shared clonotypes between healthy human individuals. Study-level background: Three plates each covered CD4 naive and memory; CD8 naive two, CD8 memory one. Overall study findings and caveats: The sampled material consisted only of blood, and tissue repertoires are likely to differ.

Profiled with immunoSEQ multiplex PCR; TCRdb holds only in-frame clones, not every one. Among 950,000 to 1,300,000 clones, approximately 76% were seen once, and the ten largest hold approximately 1.3%. The CDR3 loop spans 17 amino acids. Germline CDR1 and CDR2: LGHNA and YSLEER. Trimming left V 0 bases short and J 1 base short, with 14 bases between. CD45RA+ naive and CD45RA-negative memory subsets were separated from CD4+ cells. As regards this clone: The antigen remains unidentified.

Sequencing was performed on memory CD4+ T cells sorted from blood. The subset is: CD45RA-negative fraction. The clonotype comes from a man between 18 and 29 years old in good health. The rearrangement uses TRBV4-3 and TRBJ2-3; maybe TRBD2 (6 bases). The DNA of the CDR3 is TGCGCCAGCAGCCAAGATAACGCGGGACTGGGCACAGATACGCAGTATTTT. Translation: CASSQDNAGLGTDTQYF.